This T cell receptor (beta chain) was observed in a study of CD8 T cells in ankylosing spondylitis. MiXCR, applied by TCRdb to the 5' RACE reads, yields one record per CDR3 protein. The table shows about 160,000 distinct CDR3 sequences, with around a tenth occurring only once. Sequencing used blood, either unsorted or a sorted T cell fraction (not recorded which). The TCR was taken from a female donor with ankylosing spondylitis or in good health (not recorded which).

Written as DNA, the CDR3 is TGTGCCAGCAGCACCGGGACAGGCTCCTACAATGAGCAGTTCTTC. It codes for CASSTGTGSYNEQFF. This chain joins TRBV12-3 or TRBV12-4 and TRBJ2-1; 8 nucleotides agree with TRBD1. The CDR3 spans 15 residues. V gave up 6 bases and J gave up 0 bases; unmatched junction bases: 4.